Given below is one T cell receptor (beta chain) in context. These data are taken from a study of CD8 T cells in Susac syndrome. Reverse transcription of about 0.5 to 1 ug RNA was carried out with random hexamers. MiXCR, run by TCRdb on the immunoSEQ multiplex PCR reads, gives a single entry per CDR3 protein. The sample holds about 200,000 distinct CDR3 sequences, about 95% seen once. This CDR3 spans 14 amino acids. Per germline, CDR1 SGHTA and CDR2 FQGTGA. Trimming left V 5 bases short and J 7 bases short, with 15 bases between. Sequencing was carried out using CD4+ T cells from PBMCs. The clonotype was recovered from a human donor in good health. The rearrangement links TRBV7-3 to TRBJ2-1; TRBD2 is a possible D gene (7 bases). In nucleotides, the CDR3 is TGTGCCAGCAGCACCGGGACTACAGGGAATGAGCAGTTCTTC. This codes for CASSTGTTGNEQFF.